This T cell receptor (beta chain) was sequenced for a study of blood T cell repertoires in COVID-19 (dated by TCRdb to 2018 to 2020). Turning to the overall study: Samples from collaborators originated in the United States, Italy and Spain and spanned both the acute and convalescent phases of COVID-19. Samples came from the ongoing ImmuneRACE study (first 160 participants) plus 1,254 subjects from 6 global collaborators. Sample metadata almost always included a de-identified subject ID, COVID-19 status, age in years and sex. Where available, HLA class I and class II types were taken from metadata supplied by the sample provider and were not determined by assay-based typing. The prospective study material was composed of cDNA or gDNA derived from T cells, B-cell-depleted T cells, or PBMCs. The repertoires were released in a freely available public database intended as a resource for research on the immune response to SARS-CoV-2. The dataset comprised deeply sampled blood TCRbeta repertoires from subjects exposed to, actively infected with, or recovered from COVID-19. Points the paper makes about the study in general: The amount of clinical and demographic metadata varied by source and participant and was provided uncurated.

TCRbeta CDR3 regions were amplified from genomic DNA using the immunoSEQ Assay, a bias-controlled multiplex PCR. The source study handled its data this way. The number of nucleated cells in each sample was estimated from the amplification of reference gene primers within the assay. To quantify the absolute abundance of each unique TCRbeta CDR3 rearrangement, sequence reads were collapsed and filtered. For each sample, productive Simpson clonality was calculated by taking the square root of Simpson's diversity index across productive rearrangements. As stored in TCRdb, this immuneACCESS dataset retains in-frame rearrangements with V and J assigned. A fraction of the clones does not appear; measured against another copy, unresolved V genes explain less than half of the discrepancy, and the remainder lacks a known reason. V and J calls and clone size are copied from that table; D and trimming were computed from the DNA. The sample table holds 20,000 to 25,000 clones, of which about four fifths were seen once. The biggest ten clones account for about 6% of the sample.

On this clone itself: It lacks a known antigen. There are no base qualities to consult, and no much larger clone falls within one base.

Deletion took 4 bases off V and 5 bases off J, with a span of 15 bases between the germline ends. There are 15 amino acids in the CDR3, from cysteine to phenylalanine inclusive. The DNA shown is the 45-base CDR3, in frame from base 1. The germline V gene specifies SGHRS as CDR1 and YFSETQ as CDR2. Whole blood was collected in K2EDTA tubes by collaborating institutions according to the institutions' own protocols. For TCRbeta analysis, collaborators shipped samples as frozen whole blood, isolated PBMCs, or DNA extracted from either of those sample types. This sequence was found in a man between 65 and 85 years old with acute or convalescent COVID-19. The chain employs TRBV5-1 and TRBJ1-4; matching of 6 bases hints at TRBD1 as the D gene. Specimen: peripheral blood. The base sequence is TGCGCCAGCAGCCCTCCCAGGGGCGGGAATGAAAAACTGTTTTTT. This gives the protein CASSPPRGGNEKLFF.